This entry lists 2 T cell receptor beta chains sequenced from one sample in a study of somatic mutations in cytotoxic T cells in rheumatoid arthritis. The repertoire was sequenced with immunoSEQ multiplex PCR; TCRdb's copy has only in-frame clones and lacks some. The repertoire includes approximately 13,000 clones, around four fifths of them detected once, and about a sixth sits in the top ten. The specimen sequenced was CD8+ T cells sorted from blood. Receptor source: an adult with rheumatoid arthritis.

This clone came up a few times. V gene TRBV2 combines with J gene TRBJ2-7, with D possibly being TRBD1 (6 bases). The V gene's germline CDR1 is SNHLY and CDR2 FYNNEI. The CDR3 has 14 amino acids. Trimming took 6 bases from V and 2 from J, leaving 14 bases between them. Here the CDR3 DNA reads TGTGCCAGCAGGCCCCTTCGGGACACCTACGAGCAGTACGTC. Translating it yields CASRPLRDTYEQYV.

In this sample, this clone turned up once. This chain joins TRBV4-1 and TRBJ1-1; D gene uncertain. CDR1 MGHRA and CDR2 YSYEKL come from the germline V gene. This CDR3 spans 14 amino acids. V lost 3 bases and J 0 bases, leaving 8 bases between the germline ends. CDR3 amino acids: CASSQITMNTEAFF. In DNA, the CDR3 is TGCGCCAGCAGCCAGATTACAATGAACACTGAAGCTTTCTTT.